This TCR beta chain was sequenced during a study of cytomegalovirus exposure and HLA in healthy donors. Note on this clone: What it binds is not known.

Findings and limits, study-wide: In vitro confirmation showed a few CMV-associated chains to be CMV antigen specific. In a later analysis, TCR beta V- and J-gene trimming was associated with a missense DCLRE1C variant.

Primers included in the PCR were 60 Vbeta and 13 Jbeta primers. Repertoires were generated with immunoSEQ multiplex PCR, while TCRdb's copy carries only in-frame clones and drops some. The sample carries fewer than 150,000 clones, approximately 70% recorded once. The material sequenced was PBMCs. This clonotype was sampled from a human donor in good health.

CDR3 sequence reads: CASSQGQLEAFF. In DNA, the CDR3 is TGCGCCAGCAGCCAGGGACAGCTTGAAGCTTTCTTT. This chain links TRBV5-1 with TRBJ1-1, with 7 bases fitting TRBD1. Germline lookup yields CDR1 SGHRS and CDR2 YFSETQ. Losses at the gene ends were 4 bases for V and 7 bases for J; bases not matched to a gene: 4. The CDR3 contains 12 residues.